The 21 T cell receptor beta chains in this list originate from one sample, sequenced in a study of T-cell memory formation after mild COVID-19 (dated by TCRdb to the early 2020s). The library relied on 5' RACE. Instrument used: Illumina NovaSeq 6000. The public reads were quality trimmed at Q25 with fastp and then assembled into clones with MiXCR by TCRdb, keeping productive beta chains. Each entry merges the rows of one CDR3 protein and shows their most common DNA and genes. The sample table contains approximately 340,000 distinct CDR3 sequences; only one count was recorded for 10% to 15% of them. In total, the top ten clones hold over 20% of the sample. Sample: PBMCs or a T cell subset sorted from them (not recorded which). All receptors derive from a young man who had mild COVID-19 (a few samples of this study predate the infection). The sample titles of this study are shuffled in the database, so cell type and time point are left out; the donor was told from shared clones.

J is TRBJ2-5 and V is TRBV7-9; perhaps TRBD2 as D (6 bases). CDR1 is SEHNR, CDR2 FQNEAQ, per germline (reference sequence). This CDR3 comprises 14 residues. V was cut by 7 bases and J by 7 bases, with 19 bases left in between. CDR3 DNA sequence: TGTGCCAGCACCGGGTTGGCGGGGACGGGGACCCAGTACTTC. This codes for CASTGLAGTGTQYF.

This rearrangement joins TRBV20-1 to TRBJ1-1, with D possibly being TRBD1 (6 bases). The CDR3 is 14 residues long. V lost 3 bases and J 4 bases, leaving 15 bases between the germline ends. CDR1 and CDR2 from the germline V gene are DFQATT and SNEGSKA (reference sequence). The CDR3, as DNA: TGCAGTGCTAGCATACAGGGTGGGCGCACTGAAGCTTTCTTT. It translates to CSASIQGGRTEAFF.

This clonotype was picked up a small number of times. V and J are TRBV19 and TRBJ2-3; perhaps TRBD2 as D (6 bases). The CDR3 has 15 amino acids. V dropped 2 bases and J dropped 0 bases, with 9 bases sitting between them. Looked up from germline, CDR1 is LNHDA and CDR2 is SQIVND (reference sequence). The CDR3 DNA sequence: TGTGCCAGTAGTATACAAGCGGGTAGCACAGATACGCAGTATTTT. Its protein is CASSIQAGSTDTQYF.

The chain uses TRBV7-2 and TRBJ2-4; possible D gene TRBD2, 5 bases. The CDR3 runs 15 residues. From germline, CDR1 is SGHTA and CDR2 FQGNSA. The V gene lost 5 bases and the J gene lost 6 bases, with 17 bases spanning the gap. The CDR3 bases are TGTGCCAGCAGCCCCCCGGGAACCGAGGGAAACATTCAGTACTTC. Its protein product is CASSPPGTEGNIQYF.

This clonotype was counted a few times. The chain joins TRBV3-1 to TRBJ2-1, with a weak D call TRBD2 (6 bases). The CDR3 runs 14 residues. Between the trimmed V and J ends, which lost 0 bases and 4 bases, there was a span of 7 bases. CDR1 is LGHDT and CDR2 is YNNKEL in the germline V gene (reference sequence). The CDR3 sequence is CASSQDSGYNEQFF. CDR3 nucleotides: TGTGCCAGCAGCCAAGATAGCGGTTACAATGAGCAGTTCTTC.

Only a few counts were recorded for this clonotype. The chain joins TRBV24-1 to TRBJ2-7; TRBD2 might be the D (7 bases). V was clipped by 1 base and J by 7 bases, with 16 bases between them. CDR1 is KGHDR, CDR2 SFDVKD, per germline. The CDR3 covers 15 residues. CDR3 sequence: CATSDFSPRGGEQYF. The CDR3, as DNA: TGTGCCACCAGTGATTTTTCCCCGAGGGGGGGAGAGCAGTACTTC.

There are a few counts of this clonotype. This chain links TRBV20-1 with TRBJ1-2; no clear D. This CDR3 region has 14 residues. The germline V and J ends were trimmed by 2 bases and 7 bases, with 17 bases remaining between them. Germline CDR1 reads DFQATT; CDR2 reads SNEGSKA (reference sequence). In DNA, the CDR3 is TGCAGTGCTAGAAAGTTCGGCCCAGTGGGTGGCTACACCTTC. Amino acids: CSARKFGPVGGYTF.

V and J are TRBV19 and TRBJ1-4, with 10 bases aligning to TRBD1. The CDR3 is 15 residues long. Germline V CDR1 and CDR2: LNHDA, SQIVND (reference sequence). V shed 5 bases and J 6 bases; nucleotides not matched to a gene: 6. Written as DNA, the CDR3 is TGTGCCAGTAGTTCCTCGACAGGGGGCCATGAAAAACTGTTTTTT. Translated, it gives CASSSSTGGHEKLFF.

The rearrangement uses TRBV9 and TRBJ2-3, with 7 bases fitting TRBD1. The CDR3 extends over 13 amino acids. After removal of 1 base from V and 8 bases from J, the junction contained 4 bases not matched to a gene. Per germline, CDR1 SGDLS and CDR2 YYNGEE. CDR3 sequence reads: CASSVTGAATQYF. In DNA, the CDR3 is TGTGCCAGCAGCGTAACAGGGGCGGCTACGCAGTATTTT.

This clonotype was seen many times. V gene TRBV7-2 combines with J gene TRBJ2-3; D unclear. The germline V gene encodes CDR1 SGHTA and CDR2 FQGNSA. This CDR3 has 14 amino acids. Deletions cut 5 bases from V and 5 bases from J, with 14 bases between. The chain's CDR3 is CASSPLGLGDTQYF. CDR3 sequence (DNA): TGTGCCAGCAGCCCTCTGGGGTTGGGAGATACGCAGTATTTT.

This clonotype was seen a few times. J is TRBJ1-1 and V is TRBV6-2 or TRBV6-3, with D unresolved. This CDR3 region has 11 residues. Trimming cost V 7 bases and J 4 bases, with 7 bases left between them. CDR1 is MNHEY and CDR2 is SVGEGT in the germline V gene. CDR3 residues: CASTVGTEAFF. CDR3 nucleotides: TGTGCCAGCACGGTGGGCACTGAAGCTTTCTTT.

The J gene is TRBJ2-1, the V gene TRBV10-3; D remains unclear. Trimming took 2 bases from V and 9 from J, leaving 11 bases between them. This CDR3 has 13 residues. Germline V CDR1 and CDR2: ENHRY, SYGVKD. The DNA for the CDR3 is TGTGCCATCAGTGAGGAGGCGGCCGTTGAGCAGTTCTTC. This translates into CAISEEAAVEQFF.

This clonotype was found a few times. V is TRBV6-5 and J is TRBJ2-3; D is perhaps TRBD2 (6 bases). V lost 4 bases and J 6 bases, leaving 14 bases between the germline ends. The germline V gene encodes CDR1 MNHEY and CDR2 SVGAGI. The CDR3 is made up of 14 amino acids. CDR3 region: CASSSRGRGDTQYF. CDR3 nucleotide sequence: TGTGCCAGCAGTTCACGGGGCCGGGGGGATACGCAGTATTTT.

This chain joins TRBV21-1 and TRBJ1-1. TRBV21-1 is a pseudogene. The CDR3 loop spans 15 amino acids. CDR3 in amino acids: CASSKANIREAEAFF. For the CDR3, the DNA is TGTGCCAGCAGCAAAGCGAATATAAGGGAGGCTGAAGCTTTCTTT.

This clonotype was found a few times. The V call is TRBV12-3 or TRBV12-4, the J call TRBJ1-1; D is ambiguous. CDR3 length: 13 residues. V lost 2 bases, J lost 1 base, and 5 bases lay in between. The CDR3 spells CASSLIRNTEAFF. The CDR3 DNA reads TGTGCCAGCAGTTTAATCAGGAACACTGAAGCTTTCTTT.

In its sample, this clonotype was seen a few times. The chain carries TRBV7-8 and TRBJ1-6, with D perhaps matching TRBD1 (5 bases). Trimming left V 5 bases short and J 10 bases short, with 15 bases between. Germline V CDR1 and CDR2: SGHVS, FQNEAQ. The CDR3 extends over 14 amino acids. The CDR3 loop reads CASSPRQRQSPLHF. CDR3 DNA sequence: TGTGCCAGCAGCCCCCGACAGCGACAATCACCCCTCCACTTT.

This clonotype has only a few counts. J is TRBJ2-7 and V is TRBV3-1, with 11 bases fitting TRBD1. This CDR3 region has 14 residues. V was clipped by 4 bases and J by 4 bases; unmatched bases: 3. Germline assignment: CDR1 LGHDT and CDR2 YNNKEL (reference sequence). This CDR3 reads CASSRTGGTYEQYF. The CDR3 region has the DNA TGTGCCAGCAGCCGGACAGGGGGCACGTACGAGCAGTACTTC.

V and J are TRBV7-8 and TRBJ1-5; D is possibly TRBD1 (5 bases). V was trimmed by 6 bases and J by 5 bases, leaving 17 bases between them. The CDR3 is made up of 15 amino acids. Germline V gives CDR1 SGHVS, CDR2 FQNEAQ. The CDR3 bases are TGTGCCAGCAGAATAGGGGTGGCAGGACATCAGCCCCAGCATTTT. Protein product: CASRIGVAGHQPQHF.

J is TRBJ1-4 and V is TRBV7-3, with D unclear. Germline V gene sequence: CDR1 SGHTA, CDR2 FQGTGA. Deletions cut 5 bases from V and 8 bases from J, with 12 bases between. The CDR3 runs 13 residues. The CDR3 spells CASSRGLGEKLFF. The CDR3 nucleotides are TGTGCCAGCAGCCGAGGGTTGGGGGAAAAACTGTTTTTT.

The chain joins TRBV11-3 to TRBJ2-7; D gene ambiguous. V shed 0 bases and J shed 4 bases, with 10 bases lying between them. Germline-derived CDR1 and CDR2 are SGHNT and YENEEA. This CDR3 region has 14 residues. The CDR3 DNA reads TGTGCCAGCAGCTTAGAGGGTGATAGGTACGAGCAGTACTTC. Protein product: CASSLEGDRYEQYF.

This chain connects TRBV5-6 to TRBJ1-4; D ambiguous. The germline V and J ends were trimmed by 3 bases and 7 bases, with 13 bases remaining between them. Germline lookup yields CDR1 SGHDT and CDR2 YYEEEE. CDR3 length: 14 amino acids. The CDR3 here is CASSSREALEKLFF. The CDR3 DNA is TGTGCCAGCAGCTCCCGGGAGGCCCTTGAAAAACTGTTTTTT. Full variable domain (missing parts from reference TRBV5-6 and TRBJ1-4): DAGVTQSPTHLIKTRGQQVTLRCSPKSGHDTVSWYQQALGQGPQFIFQYYEEEERQRGNFPDRFSGHQFPNYSSELNVNALLLGDSALYLCASSSREALEKLFFGSGTQLSVL.